What follows describes a single TCR beta chain. The CDR3 loop spans 13 amino acids. The ends lost 6 bases at V and 4 bases at J; junction bases unmatched: 4. The data stem from a study of blood T cell repertoires in COVID-19. Study details: Nucleic acid was either cDNA or gDNA, and it came from T cells, B-cell-depleted T cells, or PBMCs.

The method was immunoSEQ multiplex PCR; TCRdb's version includes in-frame clones alone and lacks a portion of them. The sample carries approximately 70,000 clones, over 80% recorded once. Sequencing was performed on peripheral blood. The rearrangement joins TRBV12-3 or TRBV12-4 to TRBJ1-2, with 8 nucleotides matching TRBD1. The origin of this receptor is a woman aged 45-65 years with acute or convalescent COVID-19. The CDR3 protein is CASSHGQGYGYTF. The CDR3 region has the DNA TGTGCCAGCAGCCACGGACAGGGCTATGGCTACACCTTC.